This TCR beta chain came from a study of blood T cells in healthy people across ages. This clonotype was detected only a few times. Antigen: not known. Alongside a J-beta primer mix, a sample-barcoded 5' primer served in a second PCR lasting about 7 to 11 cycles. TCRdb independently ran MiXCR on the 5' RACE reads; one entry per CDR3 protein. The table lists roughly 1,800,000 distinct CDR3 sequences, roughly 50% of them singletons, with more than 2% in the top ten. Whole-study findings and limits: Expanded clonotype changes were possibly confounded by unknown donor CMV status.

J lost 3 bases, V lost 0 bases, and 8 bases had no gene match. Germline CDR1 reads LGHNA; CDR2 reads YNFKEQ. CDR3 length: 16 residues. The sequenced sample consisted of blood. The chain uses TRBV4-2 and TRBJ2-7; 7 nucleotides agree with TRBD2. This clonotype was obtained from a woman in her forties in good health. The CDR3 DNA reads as TGTGCCAGCAGCCAAGATGGTGGCGGGGGACTCTACGAGCAGTACTTC. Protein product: CASSQDGGGGLYEQYF.